A selection of T cell receptor beta chains follows, all from one sample in a study of brain T cells in children with intractable seizures. Only in-frame clones appear in the TCRdb table, and some are missing; sequencing was by immunoSEQ multiplex PCR. The sample contains about 350,000 clones, over 90% of which appear only once. The sequenced sample was peripheral blood, obtained 4 to 5 months after surgery. These receptors were taken from a boy in the first two years of life with tuberous sclerosis and intractable seizures. CDR3s include the opening cysteine and the closing phenylalanine or tryptophan. D genes are given only for firm matches. A clone size is listed for some rows: how often the clone was seen (once, few, many), or a class if it is expanded.

D gene | J gene | clone size | V gene | CDR3 protein | CDR3 DNA
. | TRBJ2-2 | once | TRBV2 | CASSEVGKNTGELFF | TGTGCCAGCAGTGAAGTCGGGAAGAACACCGGGGAGCTGTTTTTT
. | TRBJ1-1 | . | TRBV6-4 | CASMAGVGSTEAFF | TGTGCCAGCATGGCCGGGGTAGGATCTACTGAAGCTTTCTTT
. | TRBJ2-3 | . | TRBV21-1 | CASSSVSDTQYF | TGTGCCAGCAGCTCCGTATCAGATACGCAGTATTTT
. | TRBJ1-2 | . | TRBV6-5 | CASSYSLRGGYTF | TGTGCCAGCAGTTACTCGCTTCGAGGAGGCTACACCTTC
. | TRBJ1-1 | once | TRBV5-3 | CAKPTSKPMNTEAFF | TGTGCCAAACCCACATCGAAGCCCATGAACACTGAAGCTTTCTTT
. | TRBJ2-2 | . | TRBV20-1 | CSATGAGELFF | TGCAGTGCTACCGGGGCCGGGGAGCTGTTTTTT
. | TRBJ2-5 | . | TRBV29-1 | CSVEGPSGHPVQETQYF | TGCAGCGTTGAAGGCCCTTCGGGTCACCCCGTCCAAGAGACCCAGTACTTC
TRBD2 | TRBJ2-1 | . | TRBV7-9 | CASSLSSGSAYNEQFF | TGTGCCAGCAGCTTATCGAGCGGGAGTGCCTACAATGAGCAGTTCTTC
TRBD2 | TRBJ2-7 | . | TRBV6-6 | CASSNPGGYEQYF | TGTGCCAGCAGTAACCCGGGGGGATACGAGCAGTACTTC
TRBD1 | TRBJ2-2 | . | TRBV6-5 | CASTLQGALGELFF | TGTGCCAGCACGCTACAGGGGGCTCTCGGGGAGCTGTTTTTT
TRBD1 | TRBJ2-7 | . | TRBV19 | CASSTGGFYEQYF | TGTGCCAGTAGCACAGGGGGCTTCTACGAGCAGTACTTC
. | TRBJ1-2 | . | TRBV9 | CASSLGPENTNYGYTF | TGTGCCAGCAGCTTGGGACCGGAGAACACCAACTATGGCTACACCTTC
. | TRBJ2-3 | . | TRBV30 | CAWSLGTAPDEDTQYF | TGTGCCTGGAGTCTCGGGACTGCGCCAGACGAGGATACGCAGTATTTT
. | TRBJ1-1 | . | TRBV11-2 | CASSLGRYRGAPNTEAFF | TGTGCCAGCAGCTTAGGCCGATATCGGGGGGCTCCAAACACTGAAGCTTTCTTT
. | TRBJ1-2 | once | TRBV3-1/TRBV3-2 | CASSPAVRGGNNYGYTF | TGTGCCAGCAGCCCTGCAGTCAGAGGGGGGAATAACTATGGCTACACCTTC
. | TRBJ1-1 | . | TRBV7-8 | CASSSRGSEAFF | TGTGCCAGCAGCTCCAGGGGTTCTGAAGCTTTCTTT
TRBD1 | TRBJ2-5 | . | TRBV6-5 | CASSFYRGEIKETQYF | TGTGCCAGCAGTTTCTACAGGGGGGAGATCAAAGAGACCCAGTACTTC
. | TRBJ1-2 | once | TRBV10-2 | CASSESGWAYGYTF | TGCGCCAGCAGTGAGTCGGGGTGGGCGTATGGCTACACCTTC
TRBD1 | TRBJ1-1 | . | TRBV2 | CASRGRTGVEAFF | TGTGCCAGCAGGGGACGGACAGGCGTTGAAGCTTTCTTT
. | TRBJ1-1 | . | TRBV27 | CASSSYRDTEAFF | TGTGCCAGCAGTTCTTACCGGGACACTGAAGCTTTCTTT
TRBD2 | TRBJ2-3 | . | TRBV7-3 | CASSSIAGGATDTQYF | TGTGCCAGCAGCTCGATAGCGGGGGGTGCGACAGATACGCAGTATTTT
. | TRBJ1-4 | . | TRBV9 | CASSADPRDEKLFF | TGTGCCAGCAGCGCCGACCCGAGGGATGAAAAACTGTTTTTT
. | TRBJ1-5 | . | TRBV30 | CAWSHPPANSNQPQHF | TGTGCCTGGAGTCACCCACCAGCGAATAGCAATCAGCCCCAGCATTTT
TRBD1 | TRBJ1-1 | . | TRBV6-5 | CASNKGADYTEAFF | TGTGCCAGCAACAAGGGGGCGGATTACACTGAAGCTTTCTTT
. | TRBJ1-1 | . | TRBV4-1 | CASSQDPKGLWAEAFF | TGCGCCAGCAGCCAAGACCCTAAGGGCTTGTGGGCTGAAGCTTTCTTT
TRBD2 | TRBJ2-3 | . | TRBV7-3 | CASSSSGLESIDTQYF | TGTGCCAGCAGCTCATCCGGACTAGAATCAATAGATACGCAGTATTTT
. | TRBJ1-2 | . | TRBV10-3 | CAILPRGKFGGYTF | TGTGCCATCTTGCCCCGCGGGAAATTTGGTGGCTACACCTTC
. | TRBJ2-3 | . | TRBV21-1 | CASSNQREEWSTDTQYF | TGTGCCAGCAGCAACCAGCGGGAGGAATGGAGCACAGATACGCAGTATTTT
. | TRBJ1-1 | . | TRBV18 | CASSLYITEAFF | TGTGCCAGCTCACTTTATATCACTGAAGCTTTCTTT
. | TRBJ2-3 | . | TRBV9 | CASSGSQAGRSTDTQYF | TGTGCCAGCAGCGGCTCCCAGGCGGGCAGGAGCACAGATACGCAGTATTTT
. | TRBJ2-3 | . | TRBV18 | CASSPHTKDTQYF | TGTGCCAGCTCACCCCATACCAAGGATACGCAGTATTTT
. | TRBJ1-3 | once | TRBV5-1 | CASSLAGGSGNTIYF | TGCGCCAGCAGCTTGGCCGGCGGGTCTGGAAACACCATATATTTT
. | TRBJ2-1 | . | TRBV25-1 | CASSEGSSGHYNEQFF | TGTGCCAGCAGTGAAGGTAGTTCAGGTCACTACAATGAGCAGTTCTTC
TRBD1 | TRBJ1-6 | . | TRBV6-5 | CASSYLGQGNSPLHF | TGTGCCAGCAGTTACCTGGGACAGGGGAATTCACCCCTCCACTTT
. | TRBJ2-1 | . | TRBV7-9 | CASSLVGPRGVYNEQFF | TGTGCCAGCAGCTTAGTGGGGCCCCGGGGAGTCTACAATGAGCAGTTCTTC
. | TRBJ1-6 | . | TRBV6-5 | CASSYSPYNSPLHF | TGTGCCAGCAGTTACTCTCCCTATAATTCACCCCTCCACTTT
. | TRBJ2-7 | . | TRBV9 | CASSVEGTSYEQYF | TGTGCCAGCAGCGTCGAAGGGACGTCCTACGAGCAGTACTTC
. | TRBJ1-3 | . | TRBV27 | CASRPTENSGNTIYF | TGTGCCAGCAGACCCACAGAGAACTCTGGAAACACCATATATTTT
TRBD2 | TRBJ2-1 | . | TRBV19 | CASSILAGGRFNEQFF | TGTGCCAGTAGTATACTAGCGGGCGGACGGTTCAATGAGCAGTTCTTC
TRBD1 | TRBJ2-7 | . | TRBV9 | CASSATSGTGAPEQYF | TGTGCCAGCAGCGCGACTTCCGGGACAGGTGCCCCCGAGCAGTACTTC
. | TRBJ1-1 | . | TRBV19 | CASSIGILNTEAFF | TGTGCCAGTAGTATCGGTATCCTGAACACTGAAGCTTTCTTT
. | TRBJ2-6 | . | TRBV6-1 | CASSESRSGANVLTF | TGTGCCAGCAGTGAAAGCCGGTCTGGGGCCAACGTCCTGACTTTC
TRBD1 | TRBJ1-2 | . | TRBV5-6 | CASSLRSLGQNYGYTF | TGTGCCAGCAGCTTGAGGTCGTTGGGACAGAACTATGGCTACACCTTC
TRBD1 | TRBJ1-1 | . | TRBV6-4 | CASSDTGGTEAFF | TGTGCCAGCAGTGACACAGGGGGCACTGAAGCTTTCTTT
TRBD1 | TRBJ2-3 | . | TRBV27 | CASSWGTVGTDTQYF | TGTGCCAGCAGTTGGGGGACAGTCGGCACAGATACGCAGTATTTT
TRBD1 | TRBJ2-2 | few | TRBV7-3 | CASSYDPPGTGAGELFF | TGTGCCAGCAGCTACGATCCCCCCGGGACAGGGGCCGGGGAGCTGTTTTTT